This entry is about one TCR beta chain. The target antigen is unknown. A read error may be the cause here, since a much bigger clone is one base away. These data come from a study of molecular identifiers for immune sequencing clone quantification. The overall study: Four of five RNA aliquots from approximately 22,000 or 94,000 naive CD8 T cells were sequenced.

The CDR3 runs to 15 residues. Both previously described methods and listed TCR primers were employed to make bulk TCR libraries. TCRdb processed the PCR reads anew with MiXCR; each CDR3 protein has one entry. The sample lists under 600,000 distinct CDR3 sequences; 25% were seen once. Study-level findings and limits: Spiked Jurkat TCR RNA equivalent to one cell reportedly surfaced among approximately 990,000 naive cells. Clones exceeding 20 RNA copies carried over 99% of effector molecules but under 1% of naive-cell molecules.

The sequence derives from a human donor in good health. Some libraries in this study had Jurkat cell RNA spiked in. The sample was naive CD8+ T cells from blood, with Jurkat cell RNA spiked in. Subset: FACS-sorted CD8+CD4-CCR7+CD45RA+ naive T cells. The rearrangement links TRBV5-3 to TRBJ2-5, with 15 nucleotides matching TRBD2. TRBV5-3 qualifies as an ORF whose function is uncertain. The CDR3 loop is CASSPGLAGGETQHF. The DNA of the CDR3 is TGTGCCAGCAGCCCGGGACTAGCGGGAGGAGAGACCCAGCACTTC.